This TCR beta chain was profiled in a study of blood T cell repertoires in COVID-19. Study at large: Sites in the United States, Italy and Spain provided acute and convalescent COVID-19 samples.

This CDR3 contains 17 residues. Trimming pared 4 bases from V and 0 bases from J, leaving 20 bases between. CDR1 and CDR2 from the germline V gene are SGDLS and YYNGEE. Under the authors' procedure: Counts of nucleated cells, estimated from reference gene primer amplification, were obtained. Profiled with immunoSEQ multiplex PCR; TCRdb holds only in-frame clones, not every one. V, J and clone size derive from that table, while D and trimming were established from the DNA sequence. The sample has about 300,000 clones, roughly nine tenths seen once. The source material was peripheral blood. The clonotype originates from a young man who had recovered from COVID-19. The chain employs TRBV9 and TRBJ2-7; D is possibly TRBD2 (7 bases). This chain's CDR3 is CASSPQVGGAGSYEQYF. CDR3 DNA sequence: TGTGCCAGCAGCCCCCAGGTGGGGGGGGCCGGCTCCTACGAGCAGTACTTC.